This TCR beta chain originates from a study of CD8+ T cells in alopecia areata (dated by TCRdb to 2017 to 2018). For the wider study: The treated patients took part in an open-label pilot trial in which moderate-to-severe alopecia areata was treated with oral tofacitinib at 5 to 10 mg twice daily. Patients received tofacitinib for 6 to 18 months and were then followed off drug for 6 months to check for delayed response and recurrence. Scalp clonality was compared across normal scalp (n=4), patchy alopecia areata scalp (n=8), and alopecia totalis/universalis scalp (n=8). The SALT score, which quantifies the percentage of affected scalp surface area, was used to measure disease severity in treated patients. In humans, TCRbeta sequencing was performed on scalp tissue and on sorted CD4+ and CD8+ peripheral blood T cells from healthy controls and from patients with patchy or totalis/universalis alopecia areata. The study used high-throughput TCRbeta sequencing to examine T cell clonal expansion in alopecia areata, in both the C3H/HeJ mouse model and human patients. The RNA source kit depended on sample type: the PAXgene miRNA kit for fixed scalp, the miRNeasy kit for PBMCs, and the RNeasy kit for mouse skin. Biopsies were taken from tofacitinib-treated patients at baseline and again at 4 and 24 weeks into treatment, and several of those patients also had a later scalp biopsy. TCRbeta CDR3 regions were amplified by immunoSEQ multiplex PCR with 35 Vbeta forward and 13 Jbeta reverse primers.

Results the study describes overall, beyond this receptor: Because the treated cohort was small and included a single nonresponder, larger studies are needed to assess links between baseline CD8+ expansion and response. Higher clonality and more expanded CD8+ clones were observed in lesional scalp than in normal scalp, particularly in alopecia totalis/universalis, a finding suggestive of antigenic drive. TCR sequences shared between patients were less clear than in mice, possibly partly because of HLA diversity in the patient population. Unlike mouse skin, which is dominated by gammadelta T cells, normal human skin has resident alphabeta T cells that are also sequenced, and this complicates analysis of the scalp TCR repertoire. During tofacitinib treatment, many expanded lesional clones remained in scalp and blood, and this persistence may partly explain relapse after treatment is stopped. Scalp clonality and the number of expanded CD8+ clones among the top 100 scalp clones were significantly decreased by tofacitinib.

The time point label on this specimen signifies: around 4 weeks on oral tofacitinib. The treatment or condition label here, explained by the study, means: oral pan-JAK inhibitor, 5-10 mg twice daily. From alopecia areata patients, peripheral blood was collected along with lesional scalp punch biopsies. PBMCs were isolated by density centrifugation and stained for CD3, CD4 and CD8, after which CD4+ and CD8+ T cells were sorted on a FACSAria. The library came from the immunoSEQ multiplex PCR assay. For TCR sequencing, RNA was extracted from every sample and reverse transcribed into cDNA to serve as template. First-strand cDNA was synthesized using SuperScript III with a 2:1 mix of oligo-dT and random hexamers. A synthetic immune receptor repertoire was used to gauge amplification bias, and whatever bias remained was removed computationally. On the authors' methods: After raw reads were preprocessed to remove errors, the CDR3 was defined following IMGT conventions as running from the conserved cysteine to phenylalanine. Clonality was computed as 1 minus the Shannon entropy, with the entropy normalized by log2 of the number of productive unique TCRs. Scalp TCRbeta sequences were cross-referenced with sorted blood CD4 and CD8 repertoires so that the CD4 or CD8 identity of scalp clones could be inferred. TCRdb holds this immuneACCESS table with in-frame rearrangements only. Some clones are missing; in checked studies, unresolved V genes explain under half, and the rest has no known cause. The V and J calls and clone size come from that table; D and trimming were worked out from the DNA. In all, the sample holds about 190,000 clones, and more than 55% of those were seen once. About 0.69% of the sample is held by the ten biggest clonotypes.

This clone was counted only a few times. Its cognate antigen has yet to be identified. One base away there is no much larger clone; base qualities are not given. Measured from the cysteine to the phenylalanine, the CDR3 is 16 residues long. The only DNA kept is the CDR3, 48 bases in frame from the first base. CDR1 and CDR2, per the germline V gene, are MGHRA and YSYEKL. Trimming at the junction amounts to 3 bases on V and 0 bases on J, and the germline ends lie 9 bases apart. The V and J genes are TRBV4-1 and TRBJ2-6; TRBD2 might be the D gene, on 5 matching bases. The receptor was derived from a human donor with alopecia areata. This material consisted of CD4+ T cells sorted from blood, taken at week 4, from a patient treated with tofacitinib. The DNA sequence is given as TGCGCCAGCAGCCAGTGGGCGGGCTCTGGGGCCAACGTCCTGACTTTC. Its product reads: CASSQWAGSGANVLTF.